A selection of T cell receptor beta chains follows, all from one sample in a study of control samples from healthy donors and cancer patients. Assay: immunoSEQ multiplex PCR; the TCRdb copy retains only in-frame clones and omits some. The table lists some 65,000 clones, 84% of them singletons. Sequencing was performed on PBMCs. These receptors all come from a woman aged 45-65 years with lung cancer. Each CDR3 is given with its conserved first and last residue. Each record gives: D gene, CDR3 length, V gene, J gene, clone size, CDR3 DNA, CDR3 protein. A D gene is named only where the DNA matches it firmly. Clone size is not always given. Where it is, it says once, few, many or a class for expanded clones.

NA	12	TRBV5-6	TRBJ1-2	NA	TGTGCCAGCAGCTTGTACCTAGGAGGCTACACCTTC	CASSLYLGGYTF
NA	15	TRBV15	TRBJ1-3	once	TGTGCCACCAGCAAGTCAGGCTTCTCTGGAAACACCATATATTTT	CATSKSGFSGNTIYF
TRBD1	17	TRBV7-9	TRBJ1-4	few	TGTGCCAGCAGCTTAAACTCGGGAACAGGGGGCGGTGAAAAACTGTTTTTT	CASSLNSGTGGGEKLFF
NA	15	TRBV4-1	TRBJ2-7	NA	TGCGCCAGCAGCCAAGACAGGGAGAGCTCCTACGAGCAGTACTTC	CASSQDRESSYEQYF
NA	14	TRBV7-2	TRBJ2-1	NA	TGTGCCAGCAGTACAGGAGCCGTATACAATGAGCAGTTCTTC	CASSTGAVYNEQFF
NA	14	TRBV6-1	TRBJ1-4	NA	TGTGCCAGCAGTGAAGGGACCAGTTCCGAAAAACTGTTTTTT	CASSEGTSSEKLFF
NA	14	TRBV6-5	TRBJ1-4	NA	TGTGCCAGCAGTTTCCGGGACGGTAATGAAAAACTGTTTTTT	CASSFRDGNEKLFF
NA	12	TRBV7-2	TRBJ1-1	NA	TGTGCCAGCAGCTTGGGGCTCACTGAAGCTTTCTTT	CASSLGLTEAFF
NA	16	TRBV5-1	TRBJ1-3	NA	TGCGCCAGCAGCCCTGACAGGCCCAGCTCTGGAAACACCATATATTTT	CASSPDRPSSGNTIYF
NA	14	TRBV24-1	TRBJ1-2	few	TGTGCCACCAGTGATCGGGACCTTAACTATGGCTACACCTTC	CATSDRDLNYGYTF
NA	15	TRBV5-6	TRBJ1-6	NA	TGTGCCAGCAGCTTGCTCGGAGAGGGAAATTCACCCCTCCACTTT	CASSLLGEGNSPLHF
NA	16	TRBV6-2/TRBV6-3	TRBJ1-6	NA	TGTGCCAGCAGCCGCCCGGGGGTTGCCTATAATTCACCCCTCCACTTT	CASSRPGVAYNSPLHF
NA	16	TRBV23-1	TRBJ1-1	NA	TGCGCCAGCAGTCAATCTGGAGAGGGGAGGAACACTGAAGCTTTCTTT	CASSQSGEGRNTEAFF
NA	15	TRBV6-6	TRBJ1-3	NA	TGTGCCAGCAGAAGAGGCGACATGGGCGGAAACACCATATATTTT	CASRRGDMGGNTIYF
TRBD1	15	TRBV6-2/TRBV6-3	TRBJ2-6	NA	TGTGCCAGCAGTCCCAGGGGGCAAGGGGCCAACGTCCTGACTTTC	CASSPRGQGANVLTF
TRBD1	15	TRBV6-1	TRBJ2-1	NA	TGTGCCAGCAGAGAAGACAGGGGCTCCTACAATGAGCAGTTCTTC	CASREDRGSYNEQFF
NA	13	TRBV10-3	TRBJ1-2	NA	TGTGCCATCAGTGGGGTAGGGGACCATGGCTACACCTTC	CAISGVGDHGYTF
NA	14	TRBV15	TRBJ2-5	once	TGTGCCACCAGCAGAGAAACCCACGAAGAGACCCAGTACTTC	CATSRETHEETQYF
NA	15	TRBV9	TRBJ1-1	NA	TGTGCCAGCAGCCCCCGTGGAGGGTCTCACACTGAAGCTTTCTTT	CASSPRGGSHTEAFF
NA	13	TRBV12-3/TRBV12-4	TRBJ1-2	once	TGTGCCACCAGCATGGGGCAAGACTATGGCTACACCTTC	CATSMGQDYGYTF
TRBD1	12	TRBV19	TRBJ2-7	NA	TGTGCCACCCGGGACAGTTACTACGAGCAGTACTTC	CATRDSYYEQYF
NA	14	TRBV7-6	TRBJ2-1	NA	TGTGCCAGCAGCTTAGACAGGGCCCACAATGAGCAGTTCTTC	CASSLDRAHNEQFF
TRBD1	13	TRBV6-5	TRBJ1-2	NA	TGTGCCAGCAGCAGGGACAGAGATTATGGCTACACCTTC	CASSRDRDYGYTF
NA	16	TRBV28	TRBJ1-1	NA	TGTGCCAGCAGTACCCTGGCCCTACCAGGGAACACTGAAGCTTTCTTT	CASSTLALPGNTEAFF
TRBD2	16	TRBV19	TRBJ2-3	few	TGTGCCAGTAGTACGGGAGCGGGGGGGCGGACAGATACGCAGTATTTT	CASSTGAGGRTDTQYF
TRBD2	14	TRBV9	TRBJ2-3	NA	TGTGCCAGCAGCGAAACTAGCGGGGGAGATACGCAGTATTTT	CASSETSGGDTQYF
NA	13	TRBV9	TRBJ1-2	NA	TGTGCCAGCAGCCTCGACCGTAACTATGGCTACACCTTC	CASSLDRNYGYTF
NA	15	TRBV10-3	TRBJ1-1	NA	TGTGCCATCAGTGAGTCACAGGGAGGGTACACTGAAGCTTTCTTT	CAISESQGGYTEAFF
TRBD1	14	TRBV9	TRBJ2-1	NA	TGTGCCAGCAGCGTAACAGGGGGCCACAATGAGCAGTTCTTC	CASSVTGGHNEQFF
NA	13	TRBV5-1	TRBJ2-7	NA	TGCGCCAGCAGCTTGGAGAAGAACCACGAGCAGTACTTC	CASSLEKNHEQYF
NA	15	TRBV7-3	TRBJ1-6	NA	TGTGCCAGCAGCTTAGAAGGGGGTAATAATTCACCCCTCCACTTT	CASSLEGGNNSPLHF
NA	13	TRBV2	TRBJ1-1	NA	TGTGCCAGCAAAGGACACCTGAACACTGAAGCTTTCTTT	CASKGHLNTEAFF
NA	12	TRBV10-3	TRBJ1-3	NA	TGTGCCTCTACAGGGCTCGGAAACACCATATATTTT	CASTGLGNTIYF
NA	19	TRBV5-6	TRBJ1-3	NA	TGTGCCAGCAGCTTGTCGTCCGACCTCGGGGGAGCTTCTGGAAACACCATATATTTT	CASSLSSDLGGASGNTIYF
TRBD1	13	TRBV4-3	TRBJ1-4	NA	TGCGCCAGCAGCCAAGAGGTGGGACAGAAACTGTTTTTT	CASSQEVGQKLFF
TRBD1	16	TRBV18	TRBJ2-3	NA	TGTGCCAGCTCATCCCTACAGGGGTCGGGCACAGATACGCAGTATTTT	CASSSLQGSGTDTQYF
TRBD2	17	TRBV5-1	TRBJ2-7	few	TGCGCCAGCAGCGGTTCTAGCGGGGGGGTTCGGTCCTACGAGCAGTACTTC	CASSGSSGGVRSYEQYF
NA	13	TRBV6-2/TRBV6-3	TRBJ1-5	NA	TGTGCCAGCAGTTACGGTGGTATTCAGCCCCAGCATTTT	CASSYGGIQPQHF
NA	15	TRBV9	TRBJ1-3	once	TGTGCCAGCAGCGTTGGGGGTGACTCTGGAAACACCATATATTTT	CASSVGGDSGNTIYF
TRBD1	18	TRBV4-1	TRBJ1-1	few	TGCGCCAGCAGCCAAGATCCGGGACAGGGGGGTCTGGACACTGAAGCTTTCTTT	CASSQDPGQGGLDTEAFF
TRBD1	15	TRBV27	TRBJ1-1	NA	TGTGCCAGCAGTCCTTTGGGGACAGGGAACACTGAAGCTTTCTTT	CASSPLGTGNTEAFF
TRBD1	16	TRBV5-1	TRBJ2-6	NA	TGCGCCAGCAGCTCCCAGGGGGCGCTTGGGGCCAACGTCCTGACTTTC	CASSSQGALGANVLTF
TRBD1	15	TRBV5-5	TRBJ1-2	NA	TGTGCCAGCAGCTTGGTAAGACAGGGGCGCGATGGCTACACCTTC	CASSLVRQGRDGYTF
NA	13	TRBV24-1	TRBJ1-2	NA	TGTGCCACCAGGGGATCAGGGTCAGGTGGCTACACCTTC	CATRGSGSGGYTF
NA	14	TRBV27	TRBJ1-1	NA	TGTGCCAGCAGTTTATCTAACCAGAACACTGAAGCTTTCTTT	CASSLSNQNTEAFF